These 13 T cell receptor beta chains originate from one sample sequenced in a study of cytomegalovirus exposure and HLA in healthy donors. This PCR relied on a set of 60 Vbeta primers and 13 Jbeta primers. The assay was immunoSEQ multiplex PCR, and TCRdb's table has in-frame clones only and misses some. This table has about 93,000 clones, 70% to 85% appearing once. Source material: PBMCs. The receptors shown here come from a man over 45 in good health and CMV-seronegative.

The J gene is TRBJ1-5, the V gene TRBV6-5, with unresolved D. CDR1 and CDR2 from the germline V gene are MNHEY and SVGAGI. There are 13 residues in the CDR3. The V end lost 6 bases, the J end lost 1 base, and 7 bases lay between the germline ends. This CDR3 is CASRRVSNQPQHF. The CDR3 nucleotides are TGTGCCAGCAGGAGAGTGAGCAATCAGCCCCAGCATTTT.

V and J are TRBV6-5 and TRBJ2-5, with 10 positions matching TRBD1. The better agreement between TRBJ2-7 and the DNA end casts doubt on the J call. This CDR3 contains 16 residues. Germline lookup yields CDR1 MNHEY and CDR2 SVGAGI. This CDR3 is CASSYSGTGASYEQYF. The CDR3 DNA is TGTGCCAGCAGTTACTCGGGGACAGGGGCCTCCTACGAGCAGTACTTC.

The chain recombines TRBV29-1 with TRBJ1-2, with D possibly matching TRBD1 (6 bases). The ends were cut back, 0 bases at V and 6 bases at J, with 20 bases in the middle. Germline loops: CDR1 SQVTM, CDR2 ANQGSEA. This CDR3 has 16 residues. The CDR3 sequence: CSVEEVQGGAADGYTF. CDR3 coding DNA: TGCAGCGTTGAAGAGGTTCAAGGGGGGGCGGCTGATGGCTACACCTTC.

This chain's CDR3 is CASSLGTGTIGGYTF. The CDR3, as DNA: TGTGCCAGCAGTTTGGGAACAGGTACCATCGGGGGCTACACCTTC. This chain uses TRBV28 with TRBJ1-2; possibly TRBD1 for D (5 bases). From germline, CDR1 is MDHEN and CDR2 SYDVKM. The CDR3 runs 15 residues. Deletions cut 3 bases from V and 8 bases from J, with 19 bases between.

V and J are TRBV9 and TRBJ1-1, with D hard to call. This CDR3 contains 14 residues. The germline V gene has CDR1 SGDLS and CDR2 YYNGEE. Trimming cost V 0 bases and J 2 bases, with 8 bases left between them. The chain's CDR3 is CASSVGQTNTEAFF. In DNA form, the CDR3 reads TGTGCCAGCAGCGTAGGGCAAACAAACACTGAAGCTTTCTTT. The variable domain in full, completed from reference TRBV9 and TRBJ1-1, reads DSGVTQTPKHLITATGQRVTLRCSPRSGDLSVYWYQQSLDQGLQFLIQYYNGEERAKGNILERFSAQQFPDLHSELNLSSLELGDSALYFCASSVGQTNTEAFFGQGTRLTVV.

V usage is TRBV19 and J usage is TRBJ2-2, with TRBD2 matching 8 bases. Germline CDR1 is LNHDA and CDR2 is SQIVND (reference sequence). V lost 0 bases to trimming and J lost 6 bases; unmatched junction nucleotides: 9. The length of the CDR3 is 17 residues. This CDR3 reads CASSIDAAGTSPGELFF. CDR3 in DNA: TGTGCCAGTAGTATAGATGCAGCAGGGACTAGTCCCGGGGAGCTGTTTTTT.

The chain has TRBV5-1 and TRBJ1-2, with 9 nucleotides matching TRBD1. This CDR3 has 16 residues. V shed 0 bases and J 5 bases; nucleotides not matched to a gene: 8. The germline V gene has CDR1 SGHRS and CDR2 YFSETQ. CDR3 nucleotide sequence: TGCGCCAGCAGCTTGGCCCAGACAGGGACAGGGTATGGCTACACCTTC. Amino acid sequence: CASSLAQTGTGYGYTF.

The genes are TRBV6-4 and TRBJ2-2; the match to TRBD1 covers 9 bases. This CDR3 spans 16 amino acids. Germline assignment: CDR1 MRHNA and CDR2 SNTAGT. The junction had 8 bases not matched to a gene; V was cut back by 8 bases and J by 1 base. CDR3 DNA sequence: TGTGCCAGCTCACGAGGGGGACAGGGGAACACCGGGGAGCTGTTTTTT. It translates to CASSRGGQGNTGELFF.

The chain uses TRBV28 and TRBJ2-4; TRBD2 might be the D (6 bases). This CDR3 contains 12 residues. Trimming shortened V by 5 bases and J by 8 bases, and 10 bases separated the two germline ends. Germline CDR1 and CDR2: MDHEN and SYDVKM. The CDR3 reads CASSPPGDIQYF. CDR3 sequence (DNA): TGTGCCAGCAGTCCCCCGGGGGACATTCAGTACTTC.

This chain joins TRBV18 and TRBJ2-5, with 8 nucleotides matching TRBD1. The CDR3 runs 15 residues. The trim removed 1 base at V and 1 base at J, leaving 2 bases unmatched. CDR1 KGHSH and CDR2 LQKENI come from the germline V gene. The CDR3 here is CASSPRDRIQETQYF. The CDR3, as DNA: TGTGCCAGCTCACCACGGGACAGGATCCAAGAGACCCAGTACTTC.

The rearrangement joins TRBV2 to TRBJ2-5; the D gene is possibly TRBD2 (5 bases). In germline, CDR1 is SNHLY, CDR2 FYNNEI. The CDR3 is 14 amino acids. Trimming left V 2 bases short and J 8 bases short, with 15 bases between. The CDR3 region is CASSERLAPTTQYF. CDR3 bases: TGTGCCAGCAGTGAACGGCTAGCCCCCACAACCCAGTACTTC.

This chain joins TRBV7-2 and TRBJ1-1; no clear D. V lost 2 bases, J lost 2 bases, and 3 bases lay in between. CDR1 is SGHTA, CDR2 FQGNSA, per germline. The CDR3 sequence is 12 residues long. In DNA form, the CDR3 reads TGTGCCAGCAGCTTATTAAACACTGAAGCTTTCTTT. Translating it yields CASSLLNTEAFF.

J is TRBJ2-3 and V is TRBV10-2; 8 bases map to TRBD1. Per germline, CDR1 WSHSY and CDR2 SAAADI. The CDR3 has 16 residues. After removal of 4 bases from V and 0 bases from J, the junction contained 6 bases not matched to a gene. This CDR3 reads CASSVRQGHSTDTQYF. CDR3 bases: TGCGCCAGCAGTGTAAGACAGGGGCACAGCACAGATACGCAGTATTTT.